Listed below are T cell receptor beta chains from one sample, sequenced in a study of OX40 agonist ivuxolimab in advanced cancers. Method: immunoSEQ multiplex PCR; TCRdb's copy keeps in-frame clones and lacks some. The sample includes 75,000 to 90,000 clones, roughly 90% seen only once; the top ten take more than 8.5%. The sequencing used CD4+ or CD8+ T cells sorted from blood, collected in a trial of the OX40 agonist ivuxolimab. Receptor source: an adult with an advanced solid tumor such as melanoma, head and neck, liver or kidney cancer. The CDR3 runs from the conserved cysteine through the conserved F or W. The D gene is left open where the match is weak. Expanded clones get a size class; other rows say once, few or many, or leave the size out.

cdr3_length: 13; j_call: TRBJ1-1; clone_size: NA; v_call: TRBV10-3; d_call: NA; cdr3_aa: CAISLDRNTEAFF; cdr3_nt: TGTGCCATCAGCTTAGACAGAAATACTGAAGCTTTCTTT
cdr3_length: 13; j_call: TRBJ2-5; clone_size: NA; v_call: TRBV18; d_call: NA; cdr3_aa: CASSPFQQETQYF; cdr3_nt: TGTGCCAGCTCACCGTTTCAGCAAGAGACCCAGTACTTC
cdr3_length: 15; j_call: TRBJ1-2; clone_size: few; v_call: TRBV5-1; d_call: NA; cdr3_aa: CASSQIPTGHWGYTF; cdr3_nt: TGCGCCAGCAGCCAAATCCCGACAGGTCATTGGGGCTACACCTTC
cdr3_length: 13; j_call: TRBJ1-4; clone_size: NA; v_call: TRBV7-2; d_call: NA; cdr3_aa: CASSPHPNEKLFF; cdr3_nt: TGTGCCAGCAGCCCTCACCCTAATGAAAAACTGTTTTTT
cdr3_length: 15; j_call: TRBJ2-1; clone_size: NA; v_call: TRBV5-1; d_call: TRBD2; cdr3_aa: CASSLGGGLYNEQFF; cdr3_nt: TGCGCCAGCAGCTTAGGCGGGGGACTCTACAATGAGCAGTTCTTC
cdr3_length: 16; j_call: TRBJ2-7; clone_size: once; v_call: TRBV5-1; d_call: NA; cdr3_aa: CASSFHRSLGVYEQYF; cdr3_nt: TGCGCCAGCAGCTTCCACCGATCTTTGGGGGTGTACGAGCAGTACTTC
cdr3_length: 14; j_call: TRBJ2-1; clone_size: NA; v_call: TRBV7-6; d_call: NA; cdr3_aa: CASSLNRDGDEQFF; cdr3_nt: TGTGCCAGCAGCTTAAACAGGGATGGAGATGAGCAGTTCTTC
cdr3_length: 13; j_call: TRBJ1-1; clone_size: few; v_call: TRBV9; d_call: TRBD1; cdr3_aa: CASSVGQGGQAFF; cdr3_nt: TGTGCCAGCAGCGTTGGACAGGGGGGCCAAGCTTTCTTT
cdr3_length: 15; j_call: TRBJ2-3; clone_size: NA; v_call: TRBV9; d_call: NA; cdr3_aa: CASSVALSGADTQYF; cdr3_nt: TGTGCCAGCAGCGTAGCTTTGTCAGGGGCAGATACGCAGTATTTT
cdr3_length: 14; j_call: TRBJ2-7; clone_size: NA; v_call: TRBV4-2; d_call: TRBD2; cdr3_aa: CASSQIGTSYEQYF; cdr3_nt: TGTGCCAGCAGCCAAATTGGGACTAGCTACGAGCAGTACTTC
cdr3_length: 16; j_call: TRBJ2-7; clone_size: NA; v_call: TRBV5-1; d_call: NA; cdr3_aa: CASSFFGALPSYEQYF; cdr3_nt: TGCGCCAGCAGCTTTTTCGGTGCGTTACCGTCCTACGAGCAGTACTTC
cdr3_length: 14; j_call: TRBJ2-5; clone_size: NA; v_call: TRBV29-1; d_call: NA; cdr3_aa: CSVARLRDQETQYF; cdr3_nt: TGCAGCGTTGCCCGTCTGAGGGATCAAGAGACCCAGTACTTC
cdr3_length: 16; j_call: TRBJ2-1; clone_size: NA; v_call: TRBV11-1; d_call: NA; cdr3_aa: CASSPMLGDPYNEQFF; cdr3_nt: TGTGCCAGCAGCCCCATGTTGGGGGACCCCTACAATGAGCAGTTCTTC
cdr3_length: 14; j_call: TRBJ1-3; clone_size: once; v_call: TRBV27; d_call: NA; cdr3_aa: CASSQQNSGNTIYF; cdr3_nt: TGTGCCAGCAGTCAACAAAACTCTGGAAACACCATATATTTT
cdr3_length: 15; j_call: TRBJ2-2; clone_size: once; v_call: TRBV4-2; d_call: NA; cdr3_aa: CASSQGAQGTGELFF; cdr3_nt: TGTGCCAGCAGCCAAGGGGCCCAGGGCACCGGGGAGCTGTTTTTT
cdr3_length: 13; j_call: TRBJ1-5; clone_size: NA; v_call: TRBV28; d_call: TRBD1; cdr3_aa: CASSLDRGQPQHF; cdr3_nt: TGTGCCAGCAGTTTAGACAGGGGGCAGCCCCAGCATTTT
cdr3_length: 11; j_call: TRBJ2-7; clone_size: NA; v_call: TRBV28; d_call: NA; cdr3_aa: CASSVVREQYF; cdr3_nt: TGTGCCAGCAGCGTGGTTCGGGAGCAGTACTTC
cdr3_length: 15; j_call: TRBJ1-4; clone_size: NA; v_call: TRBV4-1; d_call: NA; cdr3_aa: CASRRVNGANEKLFF; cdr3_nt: TGCGCCAGCAGGAGGGTTAATGGGGCGAATGAAAAACTGTTTTTT
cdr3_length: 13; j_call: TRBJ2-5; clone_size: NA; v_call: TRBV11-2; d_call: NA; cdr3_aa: CASSFAYQETQYF; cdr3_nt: TGTGCCAGCAGCTTCGCTTATCAAGAGACCCAGTACTTC
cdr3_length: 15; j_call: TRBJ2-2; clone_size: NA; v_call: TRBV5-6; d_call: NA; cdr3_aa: CASSPRTVNTGELFF; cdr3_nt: TGTGCCAGCAGCCCGAGGACGGTGAACACCGGGGAGCTGTTTTTT
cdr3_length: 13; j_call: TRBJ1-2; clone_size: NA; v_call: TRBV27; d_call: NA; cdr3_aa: CASSLGGIYGYTF; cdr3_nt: TGTGCCAGCAGTTTAGGGGGCATCTATGGCTACACCTTC
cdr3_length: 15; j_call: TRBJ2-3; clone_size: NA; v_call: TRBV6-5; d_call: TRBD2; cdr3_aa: CASSPRLAGGDTQYF; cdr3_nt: TGTGCCAGCAGTCCGAGACTAGCGGGAGGGGATACGCAGTATTTT
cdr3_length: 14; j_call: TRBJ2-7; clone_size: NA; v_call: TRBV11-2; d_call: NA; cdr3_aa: CASSPQGGTYEQYF; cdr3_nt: TGTGCCAGCAGCCCCCAGGGTGGCACCTACGAGCAGTACTTC
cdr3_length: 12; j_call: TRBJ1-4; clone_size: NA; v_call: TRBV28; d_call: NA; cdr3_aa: CASSLRDEKLFF; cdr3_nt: TGTGCCAGCAGTTTAAGGGATGAAAAACTGTTTTTT
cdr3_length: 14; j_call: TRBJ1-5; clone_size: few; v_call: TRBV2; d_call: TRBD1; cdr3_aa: CASRGTGGYQPQHF; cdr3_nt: TGTGCCAGCAGGGGGACAGGCGGATATCAGCCCCAGCATTTT
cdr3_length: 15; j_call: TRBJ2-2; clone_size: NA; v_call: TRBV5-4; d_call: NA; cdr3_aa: CASSFDPSRDGELFF; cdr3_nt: TGTGCCAGCAGCTTCGACCCCAGCCGCGACGGGGAGCTGTTTTTT
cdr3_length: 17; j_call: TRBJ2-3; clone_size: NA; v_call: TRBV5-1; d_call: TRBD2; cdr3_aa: CASSPSIAGGFADTQYF; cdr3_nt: TGCGCCAGCAGCCCCTCTATAGCGGGGGGGTTTGCAGATACGCAGTATTTT
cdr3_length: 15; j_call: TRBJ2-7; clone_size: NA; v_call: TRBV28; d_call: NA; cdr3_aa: CASSSPYPYSYEQYF; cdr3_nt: TGTGCCAGCAGTTCTCCGTATCCTTATTCCTACGAGCAGTACTTC
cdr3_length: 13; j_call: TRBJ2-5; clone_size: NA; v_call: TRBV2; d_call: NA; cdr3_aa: CASRPGGGETQYF; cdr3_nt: TGTGCCAGCAGGCCCGGAGGAGGGGAGACCCAGTACTTC
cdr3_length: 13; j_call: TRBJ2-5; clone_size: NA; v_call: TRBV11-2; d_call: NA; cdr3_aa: CASSLSHQETQYF; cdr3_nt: TGTGCCAGCAGCTTGAGCCACCAAGAGACCCAGTACTTC
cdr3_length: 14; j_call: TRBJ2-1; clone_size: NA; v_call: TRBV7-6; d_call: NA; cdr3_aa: CASSLLPRGDEQFF; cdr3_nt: TGTGCCAGCAGCTTACTACCGAGGGGCGATGAGCAGTTCTTC
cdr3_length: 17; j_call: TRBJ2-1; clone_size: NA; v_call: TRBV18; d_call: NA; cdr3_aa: CASSPNSPARAYNEQFF; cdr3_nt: TGTGCCAGCTCACCTAACTCCCCGGCGAGAGCCTACAATGAGCAGTTCTTC
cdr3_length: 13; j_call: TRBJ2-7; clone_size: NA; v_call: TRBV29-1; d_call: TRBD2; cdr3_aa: CSVAGTRWVEQYF; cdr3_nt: TGCAGCGTTGCCGGGACTAGGTGGGTCGAGCAGTACTTC
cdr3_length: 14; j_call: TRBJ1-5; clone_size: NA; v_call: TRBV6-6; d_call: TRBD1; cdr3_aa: CASSHGTGDQPQHF; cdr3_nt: TGTGCCAGCAGTCACGGGACAGGGGATCAGCCCCAGCATTTT
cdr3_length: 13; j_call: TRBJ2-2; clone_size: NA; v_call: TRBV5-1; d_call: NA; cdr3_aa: CASSPLLTGELFF; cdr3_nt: TGCGCCAGCAGCCCCCTGCTCACCGGGGAGCTGTTTTTT
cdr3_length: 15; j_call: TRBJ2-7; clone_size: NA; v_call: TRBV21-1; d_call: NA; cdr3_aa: CASSKSLDFSYEQYF; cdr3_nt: TGTGCTAGCAGCAAATCTTTGGACTTCTCCTACGAGCAGTACTTC
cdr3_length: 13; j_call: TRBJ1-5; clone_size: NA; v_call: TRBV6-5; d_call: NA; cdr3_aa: CASKRSFNQPQHF; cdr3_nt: TGTGCCAGCAAGAGAAGTTTCAATCAGCCCCAGCATTTT
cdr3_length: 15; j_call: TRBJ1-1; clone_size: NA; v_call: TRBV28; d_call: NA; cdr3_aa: CASLPGGKANTEAFF; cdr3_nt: TGTGCCAGCCTCCCGGGGGGGAAGGCGAACACTGAAGCTTTCTTT
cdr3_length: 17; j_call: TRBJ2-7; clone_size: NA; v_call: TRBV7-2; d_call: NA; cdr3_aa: CASSPTYETGNSYEQYF; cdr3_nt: TGTGCCAGCAGCCCAACCTACGAAACAGGGAACTCCTACGAGCAGTACTTC
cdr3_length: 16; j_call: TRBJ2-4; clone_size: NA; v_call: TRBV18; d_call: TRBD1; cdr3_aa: CASSAPGQASKNIQYF; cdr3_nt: TGTGCCAGCTCAGCGCCGGGACAGGCCTCCAAAAACATTCAGTACTTC
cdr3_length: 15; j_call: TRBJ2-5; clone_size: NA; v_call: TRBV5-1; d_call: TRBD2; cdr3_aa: CASSLLAGVVETQYF; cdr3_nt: TGCGCCAGCAGCTTATTGGCGGGAGTGGTAGAGACCCAGTACTTC
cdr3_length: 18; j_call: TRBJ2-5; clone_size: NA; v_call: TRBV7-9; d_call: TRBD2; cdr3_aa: CASSLEIVGLARQETQYF; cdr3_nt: TGTGCCAGCAGCTTAGAAATTGTGGGACTAGCGAGACAAGAGACCCAGTACTTC
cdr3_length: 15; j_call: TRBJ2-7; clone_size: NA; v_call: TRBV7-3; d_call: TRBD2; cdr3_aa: CASSLTSGSTNEQYF; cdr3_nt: TGTGCCAGCAGCTTAACTAGCGGGAGTACAAACGAGCAGTACTTC
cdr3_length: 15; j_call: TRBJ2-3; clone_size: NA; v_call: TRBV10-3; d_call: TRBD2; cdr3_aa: CAISLSGGGPDTQYF; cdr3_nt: TGTGCCATCAGTCTCTCGGGCGGGGGGCCGGATACGCAGTATTTT
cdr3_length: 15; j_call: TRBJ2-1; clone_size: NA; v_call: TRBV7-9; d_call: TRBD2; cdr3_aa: CASRKREGRYNEQFF; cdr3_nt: TGTGCCAGCAGGAAGCGGGAGGGCCGCTACAATGAGCAGTTCTTC
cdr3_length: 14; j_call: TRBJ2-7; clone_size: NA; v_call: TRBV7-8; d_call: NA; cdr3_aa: CASSLLGGSYEQYF; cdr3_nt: TGTGCCAGCAGCTTACTGGGCGGGTCCTACGAGCAGTACTTC
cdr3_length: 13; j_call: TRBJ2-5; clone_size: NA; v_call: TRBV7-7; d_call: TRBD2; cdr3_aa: CASSRSGVETQYF; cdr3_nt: TGTGCTAGCAGCCGCAGCGGGGTAGAGACCCAGTACTTC
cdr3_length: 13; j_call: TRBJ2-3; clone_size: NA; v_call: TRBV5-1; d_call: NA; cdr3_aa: CASSRVFTDTQYF; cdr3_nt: TGCGCCAGCAGTCGGGTCTTCACAGATACGCAGTATTTT
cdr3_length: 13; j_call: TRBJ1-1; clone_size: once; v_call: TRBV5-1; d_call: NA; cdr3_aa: CASSLGLGTEAFF; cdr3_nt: TGCGCCAGCAGCTTGGGCCTGGGCACTGAAGCTTTCTTT
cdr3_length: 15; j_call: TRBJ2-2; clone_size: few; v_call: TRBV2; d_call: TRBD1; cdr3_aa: CASNGDRSNTGELFF; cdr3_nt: TGTGCCAGCAACGGGGACAGGAGTAACACCGGGGAGCTGTTTTTT
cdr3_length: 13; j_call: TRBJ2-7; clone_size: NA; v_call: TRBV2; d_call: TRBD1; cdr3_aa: CASSLDRVYEQYF; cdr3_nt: TGTGCCAGCAGCCTTGACAGGGTCTACGAGCAGTACTTC
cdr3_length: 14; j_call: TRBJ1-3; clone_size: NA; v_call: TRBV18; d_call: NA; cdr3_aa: CASSPTDTGNTIYF; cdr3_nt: TGTGCCAGCTCGCCCACAGATACTGGAAACACCATATATTTT
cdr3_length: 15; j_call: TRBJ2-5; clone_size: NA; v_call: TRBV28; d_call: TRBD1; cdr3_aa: CASSSSGTVQETQYF; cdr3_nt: TGTGCCAGCAGTTCCTCCGGGACAGTACAAGAGACCCAGTACTTC
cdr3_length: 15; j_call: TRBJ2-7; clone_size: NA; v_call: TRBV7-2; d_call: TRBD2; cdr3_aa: CASSSLAGPSYEQYF; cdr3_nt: TGTGCCAGCAGCTCCTTAGCGGGGCCCTCCTACGAGCAGTACTTC
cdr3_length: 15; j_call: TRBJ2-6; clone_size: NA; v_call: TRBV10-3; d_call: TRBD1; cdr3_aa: CAIGTGALGANVLTF; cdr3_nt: TGTGCCATCGGGACAGGGGCCCTAGGGGCCAACGTCCTGACTTTC
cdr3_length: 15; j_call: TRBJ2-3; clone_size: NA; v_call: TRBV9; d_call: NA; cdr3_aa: CASSSRTDHTDTQYF; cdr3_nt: TGTGCCAGCAGCTCCAGGACAGACCACACAGATACGCAGTATTTT
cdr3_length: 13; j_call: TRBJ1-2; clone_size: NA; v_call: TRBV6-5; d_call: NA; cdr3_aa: CASSVTLGGGYTF; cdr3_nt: TGTGCCAGCAGTGTCACCTTGGGTGGGGGCTACACCTTC
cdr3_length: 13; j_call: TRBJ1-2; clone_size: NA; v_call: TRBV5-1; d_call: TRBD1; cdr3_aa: CASSPRDSYGYTF; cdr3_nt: TGCGCCAGCAGCCCCAGGGACAGCTATGGCTACACCTTC